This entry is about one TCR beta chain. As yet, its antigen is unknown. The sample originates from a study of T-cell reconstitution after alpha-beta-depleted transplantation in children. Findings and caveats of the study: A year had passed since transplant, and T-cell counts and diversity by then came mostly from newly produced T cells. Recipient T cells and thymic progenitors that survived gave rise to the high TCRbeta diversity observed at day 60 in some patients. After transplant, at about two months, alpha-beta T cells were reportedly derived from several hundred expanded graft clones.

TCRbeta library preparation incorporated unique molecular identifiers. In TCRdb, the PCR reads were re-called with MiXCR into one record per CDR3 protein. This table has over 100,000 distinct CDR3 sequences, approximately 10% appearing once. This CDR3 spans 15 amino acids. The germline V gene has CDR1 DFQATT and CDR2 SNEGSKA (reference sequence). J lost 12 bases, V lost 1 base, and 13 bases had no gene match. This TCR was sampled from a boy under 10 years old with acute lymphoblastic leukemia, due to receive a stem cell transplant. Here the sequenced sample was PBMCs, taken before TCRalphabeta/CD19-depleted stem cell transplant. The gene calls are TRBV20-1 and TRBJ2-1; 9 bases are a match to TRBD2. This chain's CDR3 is CSARGTLAGERRQFF. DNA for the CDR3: TGCAGTGCTAGAGGAACCTTAGCGGGAGAGAGAAGGCAGTTCTTC.